This record concerns one T cell receptor beta chain sequence. Antigen: not known. Libraries were prepared by immunoSEQ multiplex PCR; TCRdb keeps only in-frame clonotypes and omits some of them. The sample lists about 22,000 clones; 88% were seen once. The data were taken from a study of T cells in localized non-small cell lung cancer. Study-level findings and limits: In adjacent lung, a median roughly 60 of the top 100 tumor clones were found. Highest T cell clonality was seen in uninvolved adjacent lung, surpassing that measured in tumor. Analysis by sequencing included only one tumor region, so heterogeneity remains possible. Longer survival (overall) was linked to higher T cell density in blood.

The CDR3 is 13 amino acids. CDR1 and CDR2 from the germline V gene are MNHEY and SMNVEV (reference sequence). Trimming stripped 0 bases from V and 0 bases from J, with 3 bases between. The rearrangement joins TRBV27 to TRBJ2-7; D uncertain. This sequence was found in a man aged 35 to 69 with stage II squamous cell lung carcinoma. The sample in question was PBMCs, obtained before any cancer treatment. DNA for the CDR3: TGTGCCAGCAGTTTATCGTTCTCCTACGAGCAGTACTTC. Protein: CASSLSFSYEQYF.